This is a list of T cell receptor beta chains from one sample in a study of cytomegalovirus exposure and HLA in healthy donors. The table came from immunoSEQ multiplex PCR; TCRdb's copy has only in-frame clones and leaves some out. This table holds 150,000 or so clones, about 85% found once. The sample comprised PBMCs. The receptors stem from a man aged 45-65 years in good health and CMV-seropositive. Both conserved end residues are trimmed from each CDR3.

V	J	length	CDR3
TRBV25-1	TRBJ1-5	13	ASSPPGRHRKPQH
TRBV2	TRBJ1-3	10	ASSERGYTIY
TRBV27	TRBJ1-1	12	ASRDGQGNTEAF
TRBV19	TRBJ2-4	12	ATQTSGGASIQY
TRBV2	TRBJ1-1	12	ASRPRLMNTEAF
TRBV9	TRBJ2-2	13	ASSVGPPNTGELF
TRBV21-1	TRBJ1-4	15	ATAGQATPPTNEKLF
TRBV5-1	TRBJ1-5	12	ASSEGTGGQPQH
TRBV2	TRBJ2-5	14	ASSGGLTGIRETQY
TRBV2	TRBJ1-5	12	ASSEQGLNQPQH
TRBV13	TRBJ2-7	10	ASSLGGSEQY
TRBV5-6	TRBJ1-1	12	ASSRDFLGAEAF
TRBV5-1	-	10	ASSLVGHEQY
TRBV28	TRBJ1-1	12	ASSPRGARTEAF
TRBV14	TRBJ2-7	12	ASSQGLASLEQY
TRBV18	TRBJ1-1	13	ASSSTAPMSTEAF
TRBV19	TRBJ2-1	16	ASSILAGGPSIVNEQF
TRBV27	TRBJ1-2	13	ASSLSRSGLTGYT
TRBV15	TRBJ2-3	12	ATSSSGRTDTQY
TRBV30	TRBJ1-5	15	AWSKYEGSYSNQPQH
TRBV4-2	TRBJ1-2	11	ASSQIDRTGYT
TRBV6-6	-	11	ASSRDSRYEQY
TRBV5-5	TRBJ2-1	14	ASSLDWPNSYNEQF
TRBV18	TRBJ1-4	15	ASSQVSVTGTNEKLF
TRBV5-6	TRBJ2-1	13	ASSQLSGDYNEQF
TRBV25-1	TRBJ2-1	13	ASSSAGPSYNEQF
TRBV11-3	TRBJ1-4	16	ASSLEPPRGPTNEKLF
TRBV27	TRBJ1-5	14	ASSSMAGYSNQPQH
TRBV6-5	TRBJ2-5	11	ASSYPGQETQY
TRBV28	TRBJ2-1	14	ASSWDPGQGVDEQF
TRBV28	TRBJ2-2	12	AMGDSRKTGELF
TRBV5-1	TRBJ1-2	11	ASSGQGFAGYT
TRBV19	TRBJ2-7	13	ASSIETGGFYEQY
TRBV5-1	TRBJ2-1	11	ASSPPTPVQQF
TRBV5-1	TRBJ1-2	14	ASSLDPGGTNYGYT
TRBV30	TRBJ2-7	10	AWAATLTEQY
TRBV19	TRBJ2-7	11	ASGGAGPYEQY
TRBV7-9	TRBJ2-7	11	ASSSLGGREQY
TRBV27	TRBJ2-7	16	ASSLVPSGALSSYEQY
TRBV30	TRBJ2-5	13	AWSKTSGNQETQY
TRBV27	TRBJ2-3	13	ASSFGGISTDTQY
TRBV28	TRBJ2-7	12	ASSRTGGASKQY
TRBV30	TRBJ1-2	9	AWSTEGGYT